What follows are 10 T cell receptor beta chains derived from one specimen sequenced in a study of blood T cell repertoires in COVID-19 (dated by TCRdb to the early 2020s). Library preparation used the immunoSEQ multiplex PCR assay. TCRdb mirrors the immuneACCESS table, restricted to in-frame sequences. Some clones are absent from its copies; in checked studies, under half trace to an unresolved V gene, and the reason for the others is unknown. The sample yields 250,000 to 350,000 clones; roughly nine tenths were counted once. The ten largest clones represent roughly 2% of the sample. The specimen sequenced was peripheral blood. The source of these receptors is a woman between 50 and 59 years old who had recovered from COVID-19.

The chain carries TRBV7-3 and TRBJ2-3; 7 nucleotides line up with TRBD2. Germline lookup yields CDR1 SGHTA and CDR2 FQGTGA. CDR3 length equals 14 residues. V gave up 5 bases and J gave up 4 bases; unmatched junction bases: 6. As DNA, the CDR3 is TGTGCCAGCAGCCGCGAGGGAGGGCCAGATACGCAGTATTTT. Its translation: CASSREGGPDTQYF.

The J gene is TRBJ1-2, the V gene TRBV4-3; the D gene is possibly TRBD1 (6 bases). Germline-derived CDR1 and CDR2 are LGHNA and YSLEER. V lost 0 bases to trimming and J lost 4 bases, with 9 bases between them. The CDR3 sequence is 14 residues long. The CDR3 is CASSQDTGIYGYTF. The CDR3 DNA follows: TGCGCCAGCAGCCAAGATACAGGGATCTATGGCTACACCTTC.

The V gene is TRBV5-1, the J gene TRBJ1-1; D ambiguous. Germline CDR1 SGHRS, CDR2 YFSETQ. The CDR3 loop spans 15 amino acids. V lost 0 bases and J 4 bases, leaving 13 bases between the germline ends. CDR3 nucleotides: TGCGCCAGCAGCTTGGCGGCAGAGAGAGGCACTGAAGCTTTCTTT. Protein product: CASSLAAERGTEAFF. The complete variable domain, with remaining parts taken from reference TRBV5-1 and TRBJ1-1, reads KAGVTQTPRYLIKTRGQQVTLSCSPISGHRSVSWYQQTPGQGLQFLFEYFSETQRNKGNFPGRFSGRQFSNSRSEMNVSTLELGDSALYLCASSLAAERGTEAFFGQGTRLTVV.

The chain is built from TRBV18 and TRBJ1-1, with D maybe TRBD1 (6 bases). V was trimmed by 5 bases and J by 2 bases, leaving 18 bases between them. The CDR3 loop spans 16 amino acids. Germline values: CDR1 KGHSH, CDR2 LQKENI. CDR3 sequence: CASSERPGTSNTEAFF. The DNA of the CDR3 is TGTGCCAGCTCAGAACGCCCAGGGACATCCAACACTGAAGCTTTCTTT.

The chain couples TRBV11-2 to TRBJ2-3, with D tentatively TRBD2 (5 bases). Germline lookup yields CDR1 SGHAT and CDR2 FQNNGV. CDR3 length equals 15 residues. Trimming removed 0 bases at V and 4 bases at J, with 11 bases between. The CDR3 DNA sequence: TGTGCCAGCAGCTTAGAACTCGAGGGTGCAGATACGCAGTATTTT. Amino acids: CASSLELEGADTQYF.

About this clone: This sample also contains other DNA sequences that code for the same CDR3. CDR3 amino acids: CASSVDQGSYNEQFF. The CDR3 region has the DNA TGTGCCAGCAGCGTAGATCAGGGCTCCTACAATGAGCAGTTCTTC. V and J are TRBV9 and TRBJ2-1; weak D call: TRBD1 (5 bases). CDR3 length: 15 residues. Trimming removed 0 bases from V and 0 bases from J, with 7 bases in between. CDR1 SGDLS and CDR2 YYNGEE come from the germline V gene.

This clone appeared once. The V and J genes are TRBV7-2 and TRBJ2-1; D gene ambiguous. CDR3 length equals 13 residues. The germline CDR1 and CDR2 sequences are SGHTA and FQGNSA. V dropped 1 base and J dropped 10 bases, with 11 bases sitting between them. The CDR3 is CASSLVMVEEQFF. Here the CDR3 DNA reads TGTGCCAGCAGCTTAGTGATGGTCGAGGAGCAGTTCTTC.

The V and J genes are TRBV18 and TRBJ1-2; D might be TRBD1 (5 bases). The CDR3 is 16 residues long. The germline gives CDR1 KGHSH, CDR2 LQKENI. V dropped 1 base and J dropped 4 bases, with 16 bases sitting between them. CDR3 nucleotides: TGTGCCAGCTCACCACAAAAACAGGCCCGTGCCTATGGCTACACCTTC. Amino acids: CASSPQKQARAYGYTF.

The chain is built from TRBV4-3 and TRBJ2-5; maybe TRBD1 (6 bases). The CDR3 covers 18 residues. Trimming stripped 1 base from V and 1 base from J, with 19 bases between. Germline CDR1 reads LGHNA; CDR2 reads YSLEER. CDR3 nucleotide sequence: TGCGCCAGCAGCCAAGGCTTCCCCGGGACATTTTTCCAAGAGACCCAGTACTTC. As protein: CASSQGFPGTFFQETQYF.

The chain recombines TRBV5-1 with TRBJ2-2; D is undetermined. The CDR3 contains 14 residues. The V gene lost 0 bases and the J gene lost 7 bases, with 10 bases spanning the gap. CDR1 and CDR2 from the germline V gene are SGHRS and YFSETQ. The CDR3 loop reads CASSLAATRGELFF. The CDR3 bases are TGCGCCAGCAGCTTGGCAGCGACCCGCGGGGAGCTGTTTTTT.